The rows below give T cell receptor beta chains drawn from one sample of a study of T-cell memory formation after mild COVID-19. MiXCR, applied by TCRdb to the 5' RACE reads, yields one record per CDR3 protein. There are around 250,000 distinct CDR3 sequences in the sample; about a sixth occur only once, and 20% to 25% lies in the top ten. Specimen: PBMCs or a T cell subset sorted from them (not recorded which). The receptor source for this set is a man younger than 30 who had mild COVID-19 (a few samples of this study predate the infection). Cell type and time point are not known. Both conserved end residues are part of each CDR3. A D gene is named only where the DNA matches it firmly. Clone size is stated in some rows and not others, as once, few, many or a class when expanded.

>TRBJ2-7|TRBD2|few|14|TRBV2
TGTGCCAGCAGTGATCGGCTAGCGGACTACGAGCAGTACTTC
CASSDRLADYEQYF
>TRBJ2-6|-|few|16|TRBV29-1
TGCAGCGTTGAACCACTGGTCCGCTCTGGGGCCAACGTCCTGACTTTC
CSVEPLVRSGANVLTF
>TRBJ2-7|TRBD1|few|14|TRBV5-6
TGTGCCAGCAGCTCGGACAGGGTGTCCTACGAGCAGTACTTC
CASSSDRVSYEQYF
>TRBJ1-2|-|-|14|TRBV7-6
TGTGCCAGCAGCTTAGATGGCGGGAACTATGGCTACACCTTC
CASSLDGGNYGYTF
>TRBJ1-4|TRBD1|few|16|TRBV6-5
TGTGCCAGCAGACGACAGGGGGCGAAGTCGAATGAAAAACTGTTTTTT
CASRRQGAKSNEKLFF
>TRBJ2-2|TRBD2|-|17|TRBV9
TGTGCCAGCAGCGTGTATTGGGGAGGGATGGACACCGGGGAGCTGTTTTTT
CASSVYWGGMDTGELFF
>TRBJ1-2|-|few|14|TRBV7-8
TGTGCCAGCAGCTTAGATAGGGGTAGTGATGGCTACACCTTC
CASSLDRGSDGYTF
>TRBJ2-2|-|-|14|TRBV7-2
TGTGCCAGCAGCTTAGTCAGGGCGGGCGGGGAGCTGTTTTTT
CASSLVRAGGELFF
>TRBJ1-2|-|-|14|TRBV25-1
TGTGCCAGCAGCGACAATTTTCCTAGCTATGGCTACACCTTC
CASSDNFPSYGYTF
>TRBJ2-1|TRBD1|once|15|TRBV11-3
TGTGCCAGCAGCCTCCGTGGACAGGGGCACAATGAGCAGTTCTTC
CASSLRGQGHNEQFF
>TRBJ1-5|-|many|13|TRBV12-3/TRBV12-4
TGTGCCAGCAGTTTAGGGCCCGGTCAGCCCCAGCATTTT
CASSLGPGQPQHF
>TRBJ1-4|-|-|12|TRBV6-2/TRBV6-3
TGTGCCAGCAGTTATGCGGGTCAAAGGCTGTTTTTT
CASSYAGQRLFF
>TRBJ2-3|TRBD2|few|19|TRBV11-2
TGTGCCAGCAGCTCCGCCCTAGCGGGGGGCCGATTCAGCACAGATACGCAGTATTTT
CASSSALAGGRFSTDTQYF
>TRBJ2-2|TRBD1|few|16|TRBV7-6
TGTGCCAGCAGCTTTCGGACAGGGCAAAACACCGGGGAGCTGTTTTTT
CASSFRTGQNTGELFF
>TRBJ2-2|TRBD2|few|19|TRBV7-8
TGTGCCAGCAGCTTAGTTTCCGATGGGCTAGCGGGGGATACCGGGGAGCTGTTTTTT
CASSLVSDGLAGDTGELFF
>TRBJ2-5|-|-|13|TRBV12-3/TRBV12-4
TGTGCCAGCAGTTTAAGCTCCGGAGGGACCCAGTACTTC
CASSLSSGGTQYF
>TRBJ2-7|-|-|12|TRBV11-2
TGTGCCAGCAGCCCGTACGGCTACGAGCAGTACTTC
CASSPYGYEQYF